The 21 T cell receptor beta chains reported below all come from one sample, sequenced in a study of blood T cells in healthy people across ages. Primers used in a second PCR of about 7 to 12 cycles were a sample-barcoded 5' primer and a J-beta primer mix. TCRdb re-analysed the 5' RACE reads in MiXCR, keeping a single row per CDR3 protein. Of about 720,000 distinct CDR3 sequences in the sample, 20% to 25% are singletons; the top ten hold 22%. Sequenced material: blood. These receptors originate from a man between 65 and 80 years old in good health.

In this sample, this clonotype turned up many times. The chain recombines TRBV29-1 with TRBJ2-7; 10 nucleotides align to TRBD2. J lost 6 bases, V lost 4 bases, and 6 bases had no gene match. This CDR3 has 13 amino acids. CDR1 and CDR2 (germline): SQVTM, ANQGSEA. CDR3 nucleotides: TGCAGCGTTGGGGCTAGCGGGGGCGGCGAGCAGTACTTC. Protein: CSVGASGGGEQYF.

This chain uses TRBV7-9 with TRBJ1-1; perhaps TRBD1 as D (5 bases). V dropped 2 bases and J dropped 11 bases, with 12 bases sitting between them. The V gene's germline CDR1 is SEHNR and CDR2 FQNEAQ (reference sequence). The CDR3 consists of 12 residues. CDR3 DNA sequence: TGTGCCAGCAGCTTAATGGGGGGAGACGCTTTCTTT. Its translation is CASSLMGGDAFF.

This clonotype was seen a few times. The CDR3 sequence is CASSGGLETQYF. CDR3 in DNA: TGTGCCAGCAGCGGGGGACTGGAGACCCAGTACTTC. The chain joins TRBV9 to TRBJ2-5; perhaps TRBD2 as D (6 bases). This CDR3 has 12 residues. Trimming took off 3 bases at V and 5 bases at J, with 8 bases between the two ends. Germline CDR1 reads SGDLS; CDR2 reads YYNGEE.

The rearrangement joins TRBV7-2 to TRBJ2-2; tentative D call: TRBD2 (5 bases). V lost 1 base and J 0 bases, leaving 9 bases between the germline ends. This CDR3 has 16 residues. The germline gives CDR1 SGHTA, CDR2 FQGNSA. DNA for the CDR3: TGTGCCAGCAGCTTAGGACTATACTCGAACACCGGGGAGCTGTTTTTT. Protein sequence: CASSLGLYSNTGELFF.

V and J are TRBV9 and TRBJ2-1, with 10 bases fitting TRBD1. This CDR3 comprises 15 residues. Germline values: CDR1 SGDLS, CDR2 YYNGEE. J gave up 8 bases and V 4 bases, and 9 bases lay outside the gene matches. Written as DNA, the CDR3 is TGTGCCAGCAGCTCACGGACAGGGGGTGGGGATGAGCAGTTCTTC. Residues: CASSSRTGGGDEQFF.

This clonotype was observed a few times. Written as DNA, the CDR3 is TGTGCCAGCAGCTTAACGTTCAAACATGGCTACACCTTC. It codes for CASSLTFKHGYTF. The rearrangement links TRBV7-9 to TRBJ1-2, with D uncertain. This CDR3 comprises 13 residues. Germline V lookup: CDR1 SEHNR, CDR2 FQNEAQ (reference sequence). The V gene lost 2 bases and the J gene lost 6 bases, with 10 bases spanning the gap.

This sequence joins TRBV6-5 and TRBJ1-2; D remains unclear. Trimming took 6 bases from V and 2 from J, leaving 13 bases between them. The length of the CDR3 is 14 residues. Germline CDR1 MNHEY, CDR2 SVGAGI. CDR3 coding DNA: TGTGCCAGCAGGAGGGATCCCGGGAACTATGGCTACACCTTC. Encoded protein: CASRRDPGNYGYTF.

This clonotype came up a few times. The V and J genes are TRBV4-1 and TRBJ2-2; 8 nucleotides line up with TRBD1. Germline loops: CDR1 MGHRA, CDR2 YSYEKL. Losses at the gene ends were 0 bases for V and 2 bases for J; bases not matched to a gene: 11. This CDR3 has 19 amino acids. This CDR3 is CASSQDGMPGQVNTGELFF. CDR3 bases: TGCGCCAGCAGCCAAGACGGGATGCCGGGACAGGTCAACACCGGGGAGCTGTTTTTT.

This clonotype came up a few times. The genes are TRBV12-3 or TRBV12-4 and TRBJ1-6; possibly TRBD1 for D (5 bases). The ends were cut back, 8 bases at V and 3 bases at J, with 8 bases in the middle. The CDR3 sequence is 13 residues long. The CDR3 is CASVGGYNSPLHF. CDR3 bases: TGTGCCAGCGTGGGGGGCTATAATTCACCCCTCCACTTT.

The V and J genes are TRBV7-2 and TRBJ2-3, with 9 bases fitting TRBD2. CDR1 SGHTA and CDR2 FQGNSA come from the germline V gene. J was trimmed by 14 bases and V by 5 bases; bases with no gene match: 14. This CDR3 spans 14 amino acids. This CDR3 reads CASSPKGGRALRYF. CDR3 sequence (DNA): TGTGCCAGCAGCCCAAAGGGCGGGAGGGCCCTGCGGTATTTT.

This clonotype was observed a handful of times. This chain links TRBV12-3 or TRBV12-4 with TRBJ1-4; D not certain. The length of the CDR3 is 15 residues. Trimming cost V 4 bases and J 7 bases, with 16 bases left between them. As DNA, the CDR3 is TGTGCCAGCAGTTGGGGTGGGAGCACCTCTGAAAAACTGTTTTTT. It yields the protein CASSWGGSTSEKLFF.

In this sample, this clonotype turned up many times. The genes are TRBV7-9 and TRBJ1-4; D is undetermined. Germline V CDR1 and CDR2: SEHNR, FQNEAQ (reference sequence). Deletions cut 1 base from V and 8 bases from J, with 14 bases between. The CDR3 runs 15 residues. The CDR3 DNA reads as TGTGCCAGCAGCTTAGGCGGAGGGTTTGCAGAAAAACTGTTTTTT. This sequence encodes CASSLGGGFAEKLFF.

Only a few counts were recorded for this clonotype. The gene calls are TRBV18 and TRBJ1-3; D is ambiguous. This CDR3 comprises 14 residues. Per germline, CDR1 KGHSH and CDR2 LQKENI. V lost 8 bases and J 0 bases, leaving 11 bases between the germline ends. Written as DNA, the CDR3 is TGTGCCAGCACCGACCCTCTCTCTGGAAACACCATATATTTT. Protein product: CASTDPLSGNTIYF. The whole variable domain, remainder taken from reference TRBV18 and TRBJ1-3, is NAGVMQNPRHLVRRRGQEARLRCSPMKGHSHVYWYRQLPEEGLKFMVYLQKENIIDESGMPKERFSAEFPKEGPSILRIQQVVRGDSAAYFCASTDPLSGNTIYFGEGSWLTVV.

V is TRBV12-3 or TRBV12-4 and J is TRBJ2-3; possibly TRBD1 for D (6 bases). The CDR3 loop spans 16 amino acids. V was trimmed by 1 base and J by 0 bases, leaving 11 bases between them. The chain's CDR3 is CASSLVAGDSTDTQYF. The CDR3 bases are TGTGCCAGCAGTTTAGTCGCAGGGGATAGCACAGATACGCAGTATTTT.

This clonotype was detected many times. CDR3 sequence reads: CASREAAGEKLFF. In DNA, the CDR3 is TGTGCCAGCCGGGAGGCCGCAGGTGAAAAACTGTTTTTT. The chain recombines TRBV25-1 with TRBJ1-4, with D hard to call. The CDR3 consists of 13 residues. With 8 bases removed from V and 7 bases from J, the gap between germline ends came to 14 bases. Germline V lookup: CDR1 MGHDK, CDR2 SYGVNS.

The chain uses TRBV4-1 and TRBJ2-7; TRBD2 matches 7 bases. Germline lookup yields CDR1 MGHRA and CDR2 YSYEKL. This CDR3 has 14 residues. V shed 3 bases and J 2 bases; nucleotides not matched to a gene: 4. CDR3 in amino acids: CASSQGDYPYEQYF. The CDR3 bases are TGCGCCAGCAGCCAGGGGGACTACCCCTACGAGCAGTACTTC.

This clonotype has a handful of counts. The rearrangement uses TRBV12-3 or TRBV12-4 and TRBJ2-1; either TRBD1 or TRBD2 may fit D (5 bases each). The CDR3 runs 14 residues. Trimming pared 5 bases from V and 7 bases from J, leaving 15 bases between. The CDR3 spells CASSPGTDPNEQFF. CDR3 nucleotides: TGTGCCAGCAGTCCTGGGACGGACCCGAATGAGCAGTTCTTC.

This clonotype was detected only a few times. The genes are TRBV6-1 and TRBJ2-7; weak D call: TRBD2 (6 bases). Germline-derived CDR1 and CDR2 are MNHNS and SASEGT. The V gene lost 5 bases and the J gene lost 7 bases, with 15 bases spanning the gap. CDR3 length: 13 amino acids. In DNA, the CDR3 is TGTGCCAGCAGTCGGGACTTTAGGGCGGAGCAGTACTTC. Protein: CASSRDFRAEQYF.

The CDR3 DNA reads TGTGCCAGCAGCTTAGCGACTAGCGGGGGAACCTACGAGCAGTACTTC. It encodes CASSLATSGGTYEQYF. The chain couples TRBV11-1 to TRBJ2-7; 12 positions agree with TRBD2. V lost 0 bases, J lost 2 bases, and 2 bases stayed unmatched. The CDR3 contains 16 residues. Germline lookup yields CDR1 SGHAT and CDR2 FQDESV (reference sequence).

This chain uses TRBV5-1 with TRBJ2-1; TRBD1 might be the D (5 bases). The J call may be mistaken, given a closer DNA end match to TRBJ2-7. Germline V gives CDR1 SGHRS, CDR2 YFSETQ. This CDR3 has 15 residues. CDR3: CASSLSPDTGQEQYV. The CDR3 DNA reads as TGCGCCAGCAGCTTGTCACCAGATACAGGTCAAGAGCAGTACGTC.

This clonotype was recorded a few times. The J gene is TRBJ2-3, the V gene TRBV15; 7 positions agree with TRBD2. The CDR3 has 15 amino acids. Germline assignment: CDR1 LNHNV and CDR2 YYDKDF (reference sequence). J gave up 2 bases and V 3 bases, and 5 bases lay outside the gene matches. CDR3 nucleotides: TGTGCCACCAGCAGCCATACTAGCGCCACAGATACGCAGTATTTT. Amino acid sequence: CATSSHTSATDTQYF.